This T cell receptor (beta chain) was sequenced in a study of cytomegalovirus exposure and HLA in healthy donors. The PCR made use of 60 Vbeta and 13 Jbeta primers. Sequencing used immunoSEQ multiplex PCR; TCRdb keeps in-frame clones, though not all of them. The sample features about 72,000 clones, with roughly 2.8% in its top ten. A remark on this clone: Antigen unknown.

General study findings and limits: Later on, analysis showed that most CMV-associated TCR beta chains appeared to be HLA-restricted.

The CDR3 extends over 15 amino acids. CDR1 and CDR2 from the germline V gene are MNHEY and SVGAGI. Trimming removed 5 bases from V and 4 bases from J, with 12 bases in between. This sequence joins TRBV6-5 and TRBJ1-6; D is possibly TRBD1 (6 bases). This sequence was found in a man aged 35-49 years in good health and CMV-seronegative. Sequencing was performed on PBMCs. The CDR3 loop reads CASSRMTGYNSPLHF. Written as DNA, the CDR3 is TGTGCCAGCAGTCGCATGACAGGTTATAATTCACCCCTCCACTTT.